This T cell receptor beta chain was sequenced in a study of blood T cell repertoires in COVID-19. Overall study context: Samples of COVID-19 (acute and convalescent) were obtained from the United States, Italy and Spain.

CDR1 SGHTA and CDR2 FQGNSA come from the germline V gene. This CDR3 is 13 amino acids long. Trimming removed 5 bases from V and 9 bases from J, with 14 bases in between. In the original analysis: Reference gene primer amplification yielded estimated nucleated cell counts. The protocol was immunoSEQ multiplex PCR, while the TCRdb copy is restricted to in-frame clones and leaves out a portion. That table furnishes V, J and clone size, whereas the DNA furnished D and trimming. The sample yields tens of thousands of clones, 70% to 90% seen once. This clonotype was obtained from a human donor in a cohort sampled during active COVID-19. The donor label of this sample is uncertain. The rearrangement uses TRBV7-2 and TRBJ2-1; D ambiguous. The specimen was peripheral blood. This chain's CDR3 is CASSPSSLLEQFF. The DNA of the CDR3 is TGTGCCAGCAGCCCCTCTTCTCTTCTTGAGCAGTTCTTC.